This T cell receptor (beta chain) was profiled in a study of blood T cell repertoires in COVID-19. As originally analysed: Estimates of nucleated cell counts were drawn from the amplification of reference gene primers. The repertoire was sequenced with immunoSEQ multiplex PCR; TCRdb's copy has only in-frame clones and lacks some. V, J and clone size were drawn from that table, and D and trimming were deduced from the DNA. Here the sample spans roughly 300,000 clones, roughly 90% being singletons. Either two negative PCRs, clearance, or symptom resolution qualified Cohort 3 donors as recovered. Concerning this clone itself: In the same sample, other DNA sequences code for this CDR3.

V was pared by 9 bases and J by 1 base, with 10 bases between. The CDR3 covers 12 residues. Germline V gene sequence: CDR1 MDHEN, CDR2 SYDVKM. This clonotype was obtained from a woman in her twenties or thirties who had recovered from COVID-19. The sequenced sample was PBMCs or T cells enriched from blood (not recorded which). The rearrangement links TRBV28 to TRBJ2-7, with D possibly TRBD1 on 6 matching bases. This CDR3 is CASRQGSYEQYF. The CDR3 DNA is TGTGCCAGTCGCCAGGGGTCCTACGAGCAGTACTTC. Based on the CDR3 plus reference TRBV28 and TRBJ2-7, the full variable domain is DVKVTQSSRYLVKRTGEKVFLECVQDMDHENMFWYRQDPGLGLRLIYFSYDVKMKEKGDIPEGYSVSREKKERFSLILESASTNQTSMYLCASRQGSYEQYFGPGTRLTVT.